The T cell receptor beta chain under discussion was sequenced for a study of shared clonotypes between healthy human individuals. Positive CCR7 selection of CD45RO-negative cells yielded the naive CD8 cells, and terminally differentiated effector memory CD45RA+ cells were excluded. Clones were read by immunoSEQ multiplex PCR, and TCRdb kept only the in-frame ones, dropping some. The table includes about 2.1 million clones, 93% detected once. Trimming took off 5 bases at V and 0 bases at J, with 13 bases between the two ends. In germline, CDR1 is MNHEY, CDR2 SVGAGI. The CDR3 contains 15 residues. The TCR comes from a young man in good health. Some clones in this sample may be carry-over from other donors' samples. The specimen was naive CD8+ T cells from PBMCs. V gene TRBV6-5 combines with J gene TRBJ2-5; maybe TRBD1 (6 bases). For the CDR3, the DNA is TGTGCCAGCAGTGCCGACGGGGACAACCAAGAGACCCAGTACTTC. Translation: CASSADGDNQETQYF.